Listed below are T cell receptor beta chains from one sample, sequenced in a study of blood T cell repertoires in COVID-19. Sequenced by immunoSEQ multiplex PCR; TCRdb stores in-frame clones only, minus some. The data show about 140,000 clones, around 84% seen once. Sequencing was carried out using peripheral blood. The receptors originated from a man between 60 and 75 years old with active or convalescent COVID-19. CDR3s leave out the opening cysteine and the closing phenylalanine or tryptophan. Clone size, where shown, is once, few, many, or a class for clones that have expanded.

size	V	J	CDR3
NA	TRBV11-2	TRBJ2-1	ASSPRGSYDEQF
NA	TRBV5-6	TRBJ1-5	ASSLYNQPQH
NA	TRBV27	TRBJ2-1	ASSLGAGVYNEQF
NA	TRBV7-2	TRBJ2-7	ASSSRGGPRGLGIYEQY
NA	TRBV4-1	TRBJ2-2	ASSQLGQHTGELF
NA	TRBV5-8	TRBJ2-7	ASSLGLTEPYEQY
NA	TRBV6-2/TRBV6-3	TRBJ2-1	ASSYGQFYNEQF
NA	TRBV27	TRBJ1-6	ASSRGGSGAANSPLH
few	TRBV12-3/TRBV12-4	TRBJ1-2	ASSSRGPGGYT
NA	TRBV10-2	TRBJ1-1	ASRTGTGNTEAF
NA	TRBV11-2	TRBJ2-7	ASRDRGRKDGEQY
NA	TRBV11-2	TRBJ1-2	ASSPMTGVNYGYT
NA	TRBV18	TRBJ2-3	ASSPGQTKDTQY
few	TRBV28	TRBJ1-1	ASLPEGQGLTEAF
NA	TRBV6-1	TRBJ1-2	ASSEGTGLYGYT
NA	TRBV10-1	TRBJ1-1	ASSELTGATEAF
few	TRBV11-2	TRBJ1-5	ASSLENYQPQH
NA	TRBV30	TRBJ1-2	AWSVLDSKGSYGYT
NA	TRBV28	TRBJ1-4	ASLKGRGEKLF
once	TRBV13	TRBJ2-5	ASSSHTGIETQY
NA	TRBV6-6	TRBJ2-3	ASRGEGNTDTQY
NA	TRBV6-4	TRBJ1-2	ASSEGLAGGRDGYT
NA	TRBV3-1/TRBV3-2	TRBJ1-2	ASSQAPGQGSGYT
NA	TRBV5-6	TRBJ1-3	ASSLFRVQGNTIY
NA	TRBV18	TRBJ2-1	ASSPLREKHEQF
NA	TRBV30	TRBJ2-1	AWRASGRAGSNEQF
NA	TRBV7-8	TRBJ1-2	ASSARDRRYGYT
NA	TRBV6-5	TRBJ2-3	ASSYIAGIDTQY
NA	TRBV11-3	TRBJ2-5	ASSLVVAVGRETQY